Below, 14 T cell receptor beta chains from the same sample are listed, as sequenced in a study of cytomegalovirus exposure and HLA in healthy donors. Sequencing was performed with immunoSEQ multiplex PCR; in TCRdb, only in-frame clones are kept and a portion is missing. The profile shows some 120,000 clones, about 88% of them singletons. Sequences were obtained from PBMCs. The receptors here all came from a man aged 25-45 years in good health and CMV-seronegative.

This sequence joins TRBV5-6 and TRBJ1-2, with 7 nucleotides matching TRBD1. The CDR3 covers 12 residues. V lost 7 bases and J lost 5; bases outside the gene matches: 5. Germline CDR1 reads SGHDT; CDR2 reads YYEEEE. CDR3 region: CASRDRRYGYTF. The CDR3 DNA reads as TGTGCCAGCCGGGACAGACGATATGGCTACACCTTC.

The CDR3 nucleotides read TGTGCCAGCAGCTGGGCCACAGATACGCAGTATTTT. This translates into CASSWATDTQYF. The chain carries TRBV5-4 and TRBJ2-3; D is ambiguous. With 3 bases removed from V and 2 bases from J, the gap between germline ends came to 4 bases. CDR1 and CDR2 from the germline V gene are SGHNT and YYREEE (reference sequence). This CDR3 spans 12 amino acids.

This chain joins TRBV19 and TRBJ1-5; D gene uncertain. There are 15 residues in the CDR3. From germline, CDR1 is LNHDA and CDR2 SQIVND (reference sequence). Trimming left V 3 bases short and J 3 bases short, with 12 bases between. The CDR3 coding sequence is TGTGCCAGTAGTATGGGGAGGGTCGACAATCAGCCCCAGCATTTT. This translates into CASSMGRVDNQPQHF. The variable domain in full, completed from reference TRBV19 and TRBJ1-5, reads DGGITQSPKYLFRKEGQNVTLSCEQNLNHDAMYWYRQDPGQGLRLIYYSQIVNDFQKGDIAEGYSVSREKKESFPLTVTSAQKNPTAFYLCASSMGRVDNQPQHFGDGTRLSIL.

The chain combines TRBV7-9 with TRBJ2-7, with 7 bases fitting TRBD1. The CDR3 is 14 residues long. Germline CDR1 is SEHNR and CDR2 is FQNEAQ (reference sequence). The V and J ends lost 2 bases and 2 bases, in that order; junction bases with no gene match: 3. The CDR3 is CASSLRDSPYEQYF. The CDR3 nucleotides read TGTGCCAGCAGCTTACGGGACAGCCCCTACGAGCAGTACTTC.

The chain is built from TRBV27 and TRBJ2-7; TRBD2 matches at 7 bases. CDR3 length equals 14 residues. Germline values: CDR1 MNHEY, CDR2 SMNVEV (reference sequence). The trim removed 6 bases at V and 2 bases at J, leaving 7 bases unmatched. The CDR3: CASSLAGGTYEQYF. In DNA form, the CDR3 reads TGTGCCAGCAGCCTTGCCGGGGGGACCTACGAGCAGTACTTC.

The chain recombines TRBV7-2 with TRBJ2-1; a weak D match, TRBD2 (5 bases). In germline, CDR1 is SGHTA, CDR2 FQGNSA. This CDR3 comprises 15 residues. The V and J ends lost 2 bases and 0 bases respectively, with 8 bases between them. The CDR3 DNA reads TGTGCCAGCAGCTTAAGGGCGGGCTCCTACAATGAGCAGTTCTTC. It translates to CASSLRAGSYNEQFF.

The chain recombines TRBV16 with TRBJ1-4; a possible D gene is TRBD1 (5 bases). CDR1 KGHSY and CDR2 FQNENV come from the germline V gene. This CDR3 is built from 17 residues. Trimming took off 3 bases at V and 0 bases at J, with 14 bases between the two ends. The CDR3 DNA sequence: TGTGCCAGCAGCCATCTGACAGAACCTTCAACTAATGAAAAACTGTTTTTT. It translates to CASSHLTEPSTNEKLFF.

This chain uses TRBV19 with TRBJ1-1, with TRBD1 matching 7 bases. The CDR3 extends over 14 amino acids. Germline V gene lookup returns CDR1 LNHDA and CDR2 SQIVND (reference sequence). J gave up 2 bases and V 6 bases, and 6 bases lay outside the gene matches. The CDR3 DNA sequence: TGTGCCAGTAGCCACAGGGGCTCAAACACTGAAGCTTTCTTT. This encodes CASSHRGSNTEAFF.

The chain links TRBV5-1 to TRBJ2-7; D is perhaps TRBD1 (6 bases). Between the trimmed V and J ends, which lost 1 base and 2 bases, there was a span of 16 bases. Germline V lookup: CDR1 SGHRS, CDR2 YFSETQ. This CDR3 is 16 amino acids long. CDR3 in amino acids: CASSLFGQGFTYEQYF. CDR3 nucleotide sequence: TGCGCCAGCAGCTTGTTCGGGCAGGGGTTCACCTACGAGCAGTACTTC.

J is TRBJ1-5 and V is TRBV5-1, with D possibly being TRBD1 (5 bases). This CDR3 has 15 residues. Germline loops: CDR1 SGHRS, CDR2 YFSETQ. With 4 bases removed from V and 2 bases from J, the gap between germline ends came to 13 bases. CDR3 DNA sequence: TGCGCCAGCAGCCCTCAGGGTGACGGCAATCAGCCCCAGCATTTT. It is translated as CASSPQGDGNQPQHF.

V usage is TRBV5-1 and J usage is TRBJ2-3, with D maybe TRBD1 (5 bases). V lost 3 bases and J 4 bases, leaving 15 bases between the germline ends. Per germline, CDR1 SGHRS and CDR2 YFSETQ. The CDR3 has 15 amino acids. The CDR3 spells CASSWLRVGADTQYF. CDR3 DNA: TGCGCCAGCAGCTGGCTCCGAGTAGGGGCAGATACGCAGTATTTT.

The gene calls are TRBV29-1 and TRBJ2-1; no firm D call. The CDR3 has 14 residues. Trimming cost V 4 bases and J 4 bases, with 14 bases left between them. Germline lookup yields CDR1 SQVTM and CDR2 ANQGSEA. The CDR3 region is CSVVGLGTYNEQFF. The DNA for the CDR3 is TGCAGCGTTGTAGGCCTGGGCACGTACAATGAGCAGTTCTTC.

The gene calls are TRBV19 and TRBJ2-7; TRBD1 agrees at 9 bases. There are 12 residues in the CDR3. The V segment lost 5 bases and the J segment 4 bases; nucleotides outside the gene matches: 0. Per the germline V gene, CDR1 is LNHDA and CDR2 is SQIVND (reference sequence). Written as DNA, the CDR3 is TGTGCCAGTAGTGACAGGGGGTACGAGCAGTACTTC. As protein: CASSDRGYEQYF.

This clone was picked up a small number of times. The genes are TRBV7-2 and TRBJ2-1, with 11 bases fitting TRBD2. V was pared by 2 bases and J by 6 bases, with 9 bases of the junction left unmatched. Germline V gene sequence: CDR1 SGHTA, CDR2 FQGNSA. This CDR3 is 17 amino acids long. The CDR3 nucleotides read TGTGCCAGCAGCTTAAGGTTTGTAGCGGGAGGGACCAATGAGCAGTTCTTC. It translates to CASSLRFVAGGTNEQFF.